Following are 19 T cell receptor beta chains from one sample sequenced in a study of blood T cell repertoires in COVID-19. Libraries were prepared by immunoSEQ multiplex PCR; TCRdb keeps only in-frame clonotypes and omits some of them. This repertoire shows roughly 200,000 clones, nearly 90% found once; its top ten account for roughly 12%. The sample consisted of peripheral blood. All receptors come from a woman aged 18-29 years who had recovered from COVID-19.

This clone has only a few counts. V gene TRBV18 combines with J gene TRBJ2-1; 13 nucleotides line up with TRBD2. From germline, CDR1 is KGHSH and CDR2 LQKENI. V trimming: 3 bases; J trimming: 8 bases; junction bases outside the gene matches: 7. The CDR3 runs 16 residues. CDR3 loop: CASSPRTSGSWDEQFF. The CDR3 coding sequence is TGTGCCAGCTCACCGCGGACTAGCGGGAGTTGGGATGAGCAGTTCTTC.

V and J are TRBV27 and TRBJ2-1; possibly TRBD2 for D (6 bases). V was clipped by 3 bases and J by 2 bases, with 11 bases between them. Germline lookup yields CDR1 MNHEY and CDR2 SMNVEV (reference sequence). This CDR3 contains 15 residues. Here the CDR3 reads CASSFYPGAYNEQFF. The CDR3 DNA sequence: TGTGCCAGCAGTTTTTATCCGGGAGCCTACAATGAGCAGTTCTTC.

The chain joins TRBV6-5 to TRBJ2-7; 7 nucleotides match TRBD2. Trimming took 8 bases from V and 6 from J; bases not matched to a gene: 7. Germline V gives CDR1 MNHEY, CDR2 SVGAGI. This CDR3 has 12 residues. CDR3 residues: CASQVGGGEQYF. CDR3 nucleotides: TGTGCCAGCCAGGTGGGGGGGGGCGAGCAGTACTTC.

V and J are TRBV6-5 and TRBJ1-1; D gene unclear. The V end was cut by 3 bases, the J end by 4 bases, with 15 bases between. The CDR3 has 15 amino acids. The germline V gene encodes CDR1 MNHEY and CDR2 SVGAGI. The CDR3 here is CASSYGSRGVTEAFF. As DNA, the CDR3 is TGTGCCAGCAGTTATGGGAGCCGTGGGGTCACTGAAGCTTTCTTT.

V usage is TRBV30 and J usage is TRBJ1-3; 7 bases agree with TRBD1. V gave up 1 base and J gave up 0 bases; unmatched junction bases: 3. This CDR3 comprises 15 residues. Germline CDR1 GTSNPN, CDR2 SVGIG (reference sequence). CDR3 in amino acids: CAWSENRGSGNTIYF. The CDR3 nucleotides are TGTGCCTGGAGTGAAAACAGGGGCTCTGGAAACACCATATATTTT.

The chain couples TRBV7-9 to TRBJ1-5, with 9 bases identical to TRBD1. The CDR3 spans 15 residues. Trimming at V came to 5 bases and at J to 7 bases, leaving 9 bases not matched to a gene. Germline V CDR1 and CDR2: SEHNR, FQNEAQ (reference sequence). CDR3 loop: CASSQGGQGGQPQHF. For the CDR3, the DNA is TGTGCCAGCAGCCAGGGGGGACAGGGAGGGCAGCCCCAGCATTTT.

The chain is built from TRBV29-1 and TRBJ1-2; TRBD1 matches 7 bases. CDR1 is SQVTM, CDR2 ANQGSEA, per germline. This CDR3 comprises 13 residues. Trimming cost V 6 bases and J 2 bases; bases outside gene matches: 6. CDR3: CSVDRDSNYGYTF. The CDR3 nucleotides read TGCAGCGTCGACCGGGACAGCAACTATGGCTACACCTTC.

CDR3 sequence: CASSIGLEAFF. The DNA of the CDR3 is TGTGCCAGTAGTATAGGACTAGAAGCTTTCTTT. V gene TRBV19 combines with J gene TRBJ1-1, with D unclear. The CDR3 length is 11 residues. Germline values: CDR1 LNHDA, CDR2 SQIVND (reference sequence). Trimming took off 1 base at V and 8 bases at J, with 5 bases between the two ends.

CDR3 nucleotide sequence: TGTGCCAGCAGCAGGGCAGGGAGGTACGAGCAGTACTTC. This translates into CASSRAGRYEQYF. The genes are TRBV9 and TRBJ2-7; the D gene is possibly TRBD2 (6 bases). Trimming cost V 4 bases and J 4 bases, with 12 bases left between them. This CDR3 has 13 residues. CDR1 and CDR2 from the germline V gene are SGDLS and YYNGEE.

The rearrangement uses TRBV5-4 and TRBJ2-7; 12 bases map to TRBD2. The CDR3 totals 16 residues. The germline gives CDR1 SGHNT, CDR2 YYREEE (reference sequence). With V trimmed by 0 bases and J by 5 bases, 6 bases remained unmatched. The chain's CDR3 is CASSLDPSGRGDEQYF. The CDR3 nucleotides read TGTGCCAGCAGCTTGGACCCTAGCGGGAGGGGCGACGAGCAGTACTTC. The full variable domain, with the rest looked up from reference TRBV5-4 and TRBJ2-7, is ETGVTQSPTHLIKTRGQQVTLRCSSQSGHNTVSWYQQALGQGPQFIFQYYREEENGRGNFPPRFSGLQFPNYSSELNVNALELDDSALYLCASSLDPSGRGDEQYFGPGTRLTVT.

The chain couples TRBV4-1 to TRBJ1-4; 7 positions agree with TRBD1. The V and J ends lost 0 bases and 3 bases, in that order; junction bases with no gene match: 7. Germline lookup yields CDR1 MGHRA and CDR2 YSYEKL. This CDR3 spans 17 amino acids. The CDR3 spells CASSQEGLQGANEKLFF. CDR3 DNA sequence: TGCGCCAGCAGCCAAGAGGGTCTTCAGGGGGCTAATGAAAAACTGTTTTTT.

CDR3 bases: TGTGCCAGCAGCGTAGTTACCGGGACATCTGAAGCTTTCTTT. Its protein product is CASSVVTGTSEAFF. V is TRBV9 and J is TRBJ1-1; D is perhaps TRBD1 (6 bases). The CDR3 runs to 14 residues. CDR1 is SGDLS, CDR2 YYNGEE, per germline. V gave up 0 bases and J gave up 6 bases, with 12 bases separating them.

This chain uses TRBV14 with TRBJ1-1; D remains unclear. The V end lost 4 bases, the J end lost 1 base, and 13 bases lay between the germline ends. From germline, CDR1 is SGHDN and CDR2 FVKESK. The CDR3 has 15 residues. CDR3 sequence: CASSRADSGNTEAFF. In DNA, the CDR3 is TGTGCCAGCAGCCGGGCGGACTCGGGGAACACTGAAGCTTTCTTT. The full variable domain, its missing parts supplied by reference TRBV14 and TRBJ1-1, is EAGVTQFPSHSVIEKGQTVTLRCDPISGHDNLYWYRRVMGKEIKFLLHFVKESKQDESGMPNNRFLAERTGGTYSTLKVQPAELEDSGVYFCASSRADSGNTEAFFGQGTRLTVV.

The V call is TRBV30, the J call TRBJ1-1, with a tentative D call TRBD1 (6 bases). The CDR3 extends over 13 amino acids. The germline gives CDR1 GTSNPN, CDR2 SVGIG (reference sequence). V lost 5 bases, J lost 1 base, and 11 bases lay in between. The CDR3, as DNA: TGTGCCTGGTTGCGGACAGAGAACACTGAAGCTTTCTTT. Translated, it gives CAWLRTENTEAFF.

This chain joins TRBV5-4 and TRBJ2-1; 10 bases fit TRBD2. V dropped 2 bases and J dropped 0; count of bases not matched to a gene: 2. CDR1 is SGHNT and CDR2 is YYREEE in the germline V gene (reference sequence). The CDR3 consists of 16 residues. This CDR3 reads CASSLAGGSSYNEQFF. CDR3 in DNA: TGTGCCAGCAGCTTAGCGGGAGGGAGCTCCTACAATGAGCAGTTCTTC.

This clone came up once. V gene TRBV4-1 combines with J gene TRBJ2-7; 16 positions agree with TRBD2. Trimming cost V 4 bases and J 4 bases; bases outside gene matches: 7. This CDR3 is 17 amino acids long. Germline CDR1 and CDR2: MGHRA and YSYEKL. The CDR3 sequence: CASSLGTSGRGGYEQYF. The DNA for the CDR3 is TGCGCCAGCAGCCTCGGGACTAGCGGGAGGGGGGGTTACGAGCAGTACTTC.

This rearrangement joins TRBV7-2 to TRBJ2-1; 10 bases match TRBD2. Germline V lookup: CDR1 SGHTA, CDR2 FQGNSA. This CDR3 is 17 amino acids long. Trimming cost V 5 bases and J 0 bases; bases outside gene matches: 7. The CDR3: CASSQGPSGSSYNEQFF. For the CDR3, the DNA is TGTGCCAGCAGCCAAGGGCCTAGCGGGAGCTCCTACAATGAGCAGTTCTTC.

This rearrangement joins TRBV19 to TRBJ1-1; 11 bases map to TRBD1. The germline CDR1 and CDR2 sequences are LNHDA and SQIVND (reference sequence). With V trimmed by 3 bases and J by 4 bases, 4 bases remained unmatched. The CDR3 loop spans 15 amino acids. CDR3 protein: CASSIGGQGVTEAFF. CDR3 in DNA: TGTGCCAGTAGTATCGGGGGACAGGGGGTCACTGAAGCTTTCTTT.

This clone was recorded a few times. The chain has TRBV24-1 and TRBJ2-1; 8 bases are a match to TRBD2. The V gene end was trimmed by 8 bases and the J gene end by 7 bases; junction bases not matched to a gene: 6. The length of the CDR3 is 13 residues. Germline V gives CDR1 KGHDR, CDR2 SFDVKD. The DNA of the CDR3 is TGTGCCACCACCTCCGGGGGGGCAAATGAGCAGTTCTTC. It codes for CATTSGGANEQFF.